The rows below give T cell receptor beta chains drawn from one sample of a study of shared clonotypes between healthy human individuals. Data came from immunoSEQ multiplex PCR; TCRdb stores just in-frame clones and leaves some out. The data hold 170,000 or so clones, with approximately 70% observed a single time. Material: memory CD4+ T cells sorted from blood. The receptors were sampled from a man aged 30-40 years in good health. Both conserved end residues are part of each CDR3. The order of the fields is V gene, J gene, D gene, CDR3 length, clone size, CDR3 DNA, CDR3 protein. D genes are given only for firm matches. The size field is filled for only some rows; it gives once, few, many or a size class.

>TRBV28|TRBJ1-2|-|12|-
TGTGCCAGCAGTCCCCTCGCGAATGGCTACACCTTC
CASSPLANGYTF
>TRBV7-9|TRBJ2-3|-|11|-
TGTGCCAGCGTCGAAGCAGATACGCAGTATTTT
CASVEADTQYF
>TRBV7-9|TRBJ1-2|-|13|-
TGTGCCAGCAGCTTAGGGACATTATCTGGCTACACCTTC
CASSLGTLSGYTF
>TRBV27|TRBJ2-5|TRBD1|15|few
TGTGCCAGCAGCCCACGCGGACAGGCCCAAGAGACCCAGTACTTC
CASSPRGQAQETQYF
>TRBV5-4|TRBJ2-7|TRBD1|15|-
TGTGCCAGCAGCTGGGGGACAGGGAACAACTACGAGCAGTACTTC
CASSWGTGNNYEQYF
>TRBV6-1|TRBJ2-2|-|11|-
TGTGCCAGCAGGGTCACCGGGGAGCTGTTTTTT
CASRVTGELFF
>TRBV7-9|TRBJ1-1|TRBD1|14|-
TGTGCCAGCAGCGGACAGGGGGGGAACACTGAAGCTTTCTTT
CASSGQGGNTEAFF
>TRBV15|TRBJ2-2|TRBD1|15|-
TGTGCCACCAGCAGAGGGGGACAGGGGACCGGGGAGCTGTTTTTT
CATSRGGQGTGELFF
>TRBV5-4|TRBJ2-1|TRBD2|17|few
TGTGCCAGCAGCTTGGGACTAGCGGGAAAATCCTACAATGAGCAGTTCTTC
CASSLGLAGKSYNEQFF
>TRBV2|TRBJ2-3|TRBD1|13|few
TGTGCCAGCAGTCCAGACAGGGGGGATACGCAGTATTTT
CASSPDRGDTQYF
>TRBV2|TRBJ2-2|TRBD2|14|-
TGTGCCGGAAAGCGGGAGTTCGACACCGGGGAGCTGTTTTTT
CAGKREFDTGELFF
>TRBV18|TRBJ1-3|TRBD1|17|-
TGTGCCAGCTCACCACTCCCGGACAGGCCGTCTGGAAACACCATATATTTT
CASSPLPDRPSGNTIYF
>TRBV7-8|TRBJ2-1|-|14|-
TGTGCCAGCAGCTTAGCTGAGCCCCGCGGGGAGCAGTTCTTC
CASSLAEPRGEQFF
>TRBV28|TRBJ2-7|-|12|-
TGTGCCAGCAGTCCTCGGGGCTACGAGCAGTACTTC
CASSPRGYEQYF
>TRBV10-2|TRBJ2-2|TRBD1|15|-
TGCGCCAGCAGGGCCCCAGGGGGACGGACCGGGGAGCTGTTTTTT
CASRAPGGRTGELFF
>TRBV5-1|TRBJ2-1|-|15|-
TGCGCCAGCAGTTCGGCGGGCGCCAGCTTCAATGAGCAGTTCTTC
CASSSAGASFNEQFF
>TRBV6-4|TRBJ2-1|-|13|-
TGTGCCAGCAGTGACTCGACTTCCGGTGAGCAGTTCTTC
CASSDSTSGEQFF
>TRBV10-3|TRBJ1-1|-|15|few
TGTGCCATCAGTGAGTCGACTGGACAGAACACTGAAGCTTTCTTT
CAISESTGQNTEAFF
>TRBV5-1|TRBJ2-3|TRBD2|19|-
TGCGCCAGCAGCGCGAGGGCTATTGGAGCGGGAGTTGGTGCAGATACGCAGTATTTT
CASSARAIGAGVGADTQYF
>TRBV6-5|TRBJ2-1|-|13|-
TGTGCCAGCAGTACCACAGAAAACAATGAGCAGTTCTTC
CASSTTENNEQFF
>TRBV7-2|TRBJ1-5|-|19|-
TGTGCCAGCAGCTTAGAGGGGTGGAGGGCCCGCCTGAAAGGGCAGCCCCAGCATTTT
CASSLEGWRARLKGQPQHF
>TRBV28|TRBJ2-7|-|12|-
TGTGCCAGCAGTGCCATCAGGTACGAGCAGTACTTC
CASSAIRYEQYF
>TRBV5-1|TRBJ2-2|TRBD1|15|-
TGCGCCAGCAGCGCCCGGGACAGCAACACCGGGGAGCTGTTTTTT
CASSARDSNTGELFF
>TRBV2|TRBJ2-7|TRBD2|15|-
TGTGCCAGCAGCGCAGCGGGAGGGACCTCCTACGAGCAGTACTTC
CASSAAGGTSYEQYF
>TRBV7-2|TRBJ2-7|TRBD2|14|-
TGTGCCAGCAGCTTCTCTAGCGGGAGTGGTGAGCAGTACTTC
CASSFSSGSGEQYF
>TRBV9|TRBJ2-7|-|14|-
TGTGCCAGCAGCCCGAGTGGGGACCCCTACGAGCAGTACTTC
CASSPSGDPYEQYF
>TRBV10-2|TRBJ1-5|-|12|-
TGCGCCAGCAGGGATGTAGATCAGCCCCAGCATTTT
CASRDVDQPQHF
>TRBV15|TRBJ1-1|-|15|-
TGTGCCACCAGCAAAGACCCGGGCATGGACACTGAAGCTTTCTTT
CATSKDPGMDTEAFF
>TRBV2|TRBJ1-1|-|14|many
TGTGCCAGCAGTGACCGGGACATCGCTCCTGAAGCTTTCTTT
CASSDRDIAPEAFF
>TRBV5-5|TRBJ2-7|TRBD2|13|-
TGTGCCAGCAGCGGCTGGGAGCGGGGCGAGCAGTACTTC
CASSGWERGEQYF
>TRBV14|TRBJ1-3|TRBD1|18|-
TGTGCCAGCAGCCAGTTCCTGGGACAGGGTGAGACTGGAAACACCATATATTTT
CASSQFLGQGETGNTIYF
>TRBV11-3|TRBJ2-2|-|13|-
TGTGCCAGCAGCCAAACAGGGACCGGGGAGCTGTTTTTT
CASSQTGTGELFF
>TRBV28|TRBJ2-1|-|13|-
TGTGCCAGCAGTCTAGGGACACTACGGGAGCAGTTCTTC
CASSLGTLREQFF
>TRBV19|TRBJ2-7|-|13|-
TGTGCCAGTAGTATAGGGGGCAGAAACGAGCAGTACTTC
CASSIGGRNEQYF
>TRBV11-2|TRBJ2-2|TRBD1|14|-
TGTGCCAGCAGCCCGGACAGGGTCACCGGGGAGCTGTTTTTT
CASSPDRVTGELFF
>TRBV27|TRBJ2-3|TRBD2|17|-
TGTGCCAGCAGCCCGAATAGACTAGCGGGGAGCACAGATACGCAGTATTTT
CASSPNRLAGSTDTQYF
>TRBV11-2|TRBJ2-7|-|13|-
TGTGCCAGCAGCACAGCCGGGGCCCACGAGCAGTACTTC
CASSTAGAHEQYF
>TRBV28|TRBJ2-2|TRBD2|19|-
TGTGCCAGCAAGCCCACCCTAGCGGGAGTTGGTGGGGTCACCGGGGAGCTGTTTTTT
CASKPTLAGVGGVTGELFF
>TRBV19|TRBJ2-1|TRBD2|13|few
TGTGCCAGTAATGGAGGGAGGGCAAATGAGCAGTTCTTC
CASNGGRANEQFF
>TRBV5-1|TRBJ2-3|-|16|few
TGCGCCAGCAGCTTGGACGCGGAACTTAGCACAGATACGCAGTATTTT
CASSLDAELSTDTQYF
>TRBV6-1|TRBJ1-1|-|18|-
TGTGCCAGCAGTGAATTCGGGTGGTATGGCAGGCCGAACACTGAAGCTTTCTTT
CASSEFGWYGRPNTEAFF
>TRBV14|TRBJ1-1|-|16|-
TGTGCCAGCAGCCAAGATCTTCCCGGGCTGAACACTGAAGCTTTCTTT
CASSQDLPGLNTEAFF
>TRBV18|TRBJ2-3|-|12|-
TGTGCCAGCTCACTGTCCACAGATACGCAGTATTTT
CASSLSTDTQYF
>TRBV5-4|TRBJ2-6|-|17|few
TGTGCCAGCAGCAGAGGGAACAGGGCAGCTGGGGCCAACGTCCTGACTTTC
CASSRGNRAAGANVLTF
>TRBV27|TRBJ2-7|-|13|few
TGTGCCAGCAGTCGCCCTGGGATCTACGAGCAGTACTTC
CASSRPGIYEQYF
>TRBV7-2|TRBJ2-7|TRBD1|15|-
TGTGCCAGCAGCCCCCGACAGGGGGTAGCCTACGAGCAGTACTTC
CASSPRQGVAYEQYF
>TRBV9|TRBJ2-5|TRBD2|15|-
TGTGCCAGCAGCCCAGCCCTAGCGGGAAGAGAGACCCAGTACTTC
CASSPALAGRETQYF
>TRBV28|TRBJ2-3|-|13|-
TGTGCCAGCATCCGACCAGGGAGAGATACGCAGTATTTT
CASIRPGRDTQYF
>TRBV5-1|TRBJ2-2|-|15|many
TGCGCCAGCAGCGTGCGCCTCAGGGATTCCGGGGAGCTGTTTTTT
CASSVRLRDSGELFF
>TRBV9|TRBJ2-1|TRBD2|15|few
TGTGCCAGCAGCGCCTTAGCGGGAGGAGGGGATGAGCAGTTCTTC
CASSALAGGGDEQFF
>TRBV5-1|TRBJ2-7|TRBD1|15|-
TGCGCCAGCAGCTTGGTGGCAGGGGGAAACTACGAGCAGTACTTC
CASSLVAGGNYEQYF
>TRBV19|TRBJ2-3|-|16|-
TGTGCCAGTAGTCTCGGGACACAGCTTAGCACAGATACGCAGTATTTT
CASSLGTQLSTDTQYF
>TRBV5-6|TRBJ2-1|-|17|-
TGTGCCAGCCACAAGACCCTCCCGGGCCTCTCCCTAAATGAGCAGTTCTTC
CASHKTLPGLSLNEQFF
>TRBV28|TRBJ2-7|TRBD1|14|many
TGTGCCAGCAGTTTAATAACAGGGGCCTACGAGCAGTACTTC
CASSLITGAYEQYF
>TRBV6-5|TRBJ2-7|-|13|few
TGTGCCAGCAGTCGCCTAGGCGGCTACGAGCAGTACTTC
CASSRLGGYEQYF
>TRBV2|TRBJ1-2|-|13|few
TGTGCCAGCAGTGAGACCATGAACTATGGCTACACCTTC
CASSETMNYGYTF
>TRBV5-4|TRBJ1-2|-|15|-
TGTGCCAGCAGCCCCCGTGGGGGGGCCGGCTATGGCTACACCTTC
CASSPRGGAGYGYTF
>TRBV19|TRBJ1-5|-|15|-
TGTGCCAGTAGTACGGTAAACCTCCATAATCAGCCCCAGCATTTT
CASSTVNLHNQPQHF
>TRBV7-8|TRBJ1-1|-|13|-
TGTGCCAGCAGCTTAATTGTTGGTACTGAAGCTTTCTTT
CASSLIVGTEAFF
>TRBV7-4|TRBJ2-1|TRBD2|18|-
TGTGCCGGCAGCCCCCCGGTAGGGACTAGCGGGAGGAGGAATGAGCAGTTCTTC
CAGSPPVGTSGRRNEQFF